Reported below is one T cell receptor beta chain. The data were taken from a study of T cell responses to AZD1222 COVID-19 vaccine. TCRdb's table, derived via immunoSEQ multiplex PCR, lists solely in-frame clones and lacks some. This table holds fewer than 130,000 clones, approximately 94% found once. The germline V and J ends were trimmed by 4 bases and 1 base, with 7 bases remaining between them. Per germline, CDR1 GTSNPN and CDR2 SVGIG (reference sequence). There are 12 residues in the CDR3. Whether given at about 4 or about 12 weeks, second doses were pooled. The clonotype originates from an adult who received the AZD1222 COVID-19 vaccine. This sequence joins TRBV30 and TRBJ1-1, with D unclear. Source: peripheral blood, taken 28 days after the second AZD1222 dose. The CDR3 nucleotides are TGTGCCTGGAAGTCGGGGAACACTGAAGCTTTCTTT. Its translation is CAWKSGNTEAFF.